The clone carrying this T cell receptor beta chain was counted at least ten times. Its antigen is unidentified. Full-length variable regions came from constant-region reverse primers plus semi-nested Nested Universal Primer A PCR. MiXCR, run by TCRdb on the 5' RACE reads, gives a single entry per CDR3 protein. This sample carries some 30,000 distinct CDR3 sequences, roughly 27% of them seen once, and the ten largest clones take less than 2.5%. Tregs were sorted as CD4+CD25+CD127-/low cells. The length of the CDR3 is 16 residues. Germline V gene lookup returns CDR1 MNHNS and CDR2 SASEGT. Trimming took off 5 bases at V and 0 bases at J, with 14 bases between the two ends. Study conclusions and caveats: The larger-cohort validation was restricted to a single TCR beta V-J rearrangement rather than whole repertoires. Tumor memory CD4+ T cell TCR gene usage clustered with blood and lymph node memory CD4+ cells and lymph node naive CD4+ cells. Tumor-infiltrating Treg TCR alpha and beta sequences overlapped most with tumor naive CD4+ T cells, then blood naive.

This sequence was found in a female donor with breast cancer. The sample taken for sequencing was tumor-infiltrating Tregs sorted from the breast tumor. The chain links TRBV6-1 to TRBJ1-3, with D possibly matching TRBD1 (5 bases). CDR3: CASSWEGRTSGNTIYF. The CDR3 nucleotides read TGTGCCAGCAGTTGGGAGGGACGGACCTCTGGAAACACCATATATTTT.